This TCR beta chain was documented in a study of shared clonotypes between healthy human individuals. General study points: Non-shared clonotypes were found to have lower generation probabilities than the clonotypes that were shared by all four of the sorted-subset donors.

CD45RO-negative, CCR7-selected cells formed the naive CD8 fraction, which excluded terminally differentiated effector memory CD45RA+ cells. Germline values: CDR1 SNHLY, CDR2 FYNNEI. Between the trimmed V and J ends, which lost 4 bases and 7 bases, there was a span of 25 bases. The CDR3 is made up of 17 amino acids. As to this clone: Its antigen is unidentified.

Each subset's genomic DNA was split evenly across several immunoSEQ plates. Profiled with immunoSEQ multiplex PCR; TCRdb holds only in-frame clones, not every one. This table has 1.5 million to 2.5 million clones, less than 95% appearing once. This receptor was obtained from a man aged 18-30 years in good health. Sequencing was performed on naive CD8+ T cells sorted from blood. The rearrangement links TRBV2 to TRBJ1-1; perhaps TRBD1 as D (5 bases). This CDR3 is CASSATRTVQAHNEAFF. As DNA, the CDR3 is TGTGCCAGCAGTGCCACCCGAACGGTACAGGCGCATAATGAAGCTTTCTTT.